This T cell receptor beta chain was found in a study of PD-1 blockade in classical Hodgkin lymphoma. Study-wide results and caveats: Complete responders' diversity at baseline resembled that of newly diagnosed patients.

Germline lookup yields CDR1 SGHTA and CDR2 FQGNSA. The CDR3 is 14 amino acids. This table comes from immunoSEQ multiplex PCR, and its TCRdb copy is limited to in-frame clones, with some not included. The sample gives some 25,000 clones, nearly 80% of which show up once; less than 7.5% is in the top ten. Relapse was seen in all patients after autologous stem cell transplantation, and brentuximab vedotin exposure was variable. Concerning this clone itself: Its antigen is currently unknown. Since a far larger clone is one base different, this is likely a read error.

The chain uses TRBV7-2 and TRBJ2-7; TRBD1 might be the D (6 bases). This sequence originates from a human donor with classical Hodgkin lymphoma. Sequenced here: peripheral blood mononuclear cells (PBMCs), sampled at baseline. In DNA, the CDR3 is TGCGCCAGCAGCCAAGATAGGGGGTCCTGCGAGCAGTACTTC. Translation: CASSQDRGSCEQYF.